Presented here are 20 T cell receptor beta chains from one specimen sequenced in a study of T-cell reconstitution after alpha-beta-depleted transplantation in children. During its preparation, the TCRbeta library received unique molecular identifiers. A single record per CDR3 protein comes from TCRdb applying MiXCR to the PCR reads. The sample lists fewer than 700,000 distinct CDR3 sequences; 10% to 15% were seen once. Sequencing was performed on PBMCs, mostly from graft donor cells, taken 360 days after TCRalphabeta/CD19-depleted stem cell transplant. The source is a male patient younger than 18 who had a stem cell transplant for acute myeloid leukemia, so the T cells may come from the graft donor.

This sequence joins TRBV7-9 and TRBJ1-2; no firm D call. Trimming pared 4 bases from V and 5 bases from J, leaving 8 bases between. The CDR3 spans 12 residues. CDR1 and CDR2 from the germline V gene are SEHNR and FQNEAQ (reference sequence). CDR3 sequence reads: CASSWTEYGYTF. CDR3 DNA sequence: TGTGCCAGCAGCTGGACTGAATATGGCTACACCTTC. The full variable domain, its missing parts supplied by reference TRBV7-9 and TRBJ1-2, is DTGVSQNPRHKITKRGQNVTFRCDPISEHNRLYWYRQTLGQGPEFLTYFQNEAQLEKSRLLSDRFSAERPKGSFSTLEIQRTEQGDSAMYLCASSWTEYGYTFGSGTRLTVV.

The sample holds many counts of this clonotype. The chain combines TRBV6-2 or TRBV6-3 with TRBJ2-7, with a tentative D call TRBD1 (5 bases). Germline loops: CDR1 MNHEY, CDR2 SVGEGT. The CDR3 is 14 amino acids. V shed 6 bases and J shed 0 bases, with 12 bases lying between them. CDR3 region: CASSPRTLSYEQYF. In DNA, the CDR3 is TGTGCCAGCAGCCCTAGGACACTCTCCTACGAGCAGTACTTC.

This clonotype was seen a few times. This chain links TRBV5-1 with TRBJ1-4; a possible D gene is TRBD1 (5 bases). The CDR3 contains 17 residues. Trimming removed 0 bases at V and 7 bases at J, with 19 bases between. The germline CDR1 and CDR2 sequences are SGHRS and YFSETQ. The CDR3 is CASSLGIQQVGAEKLFF. The CDR3, as DNA: TGCGCCAGCAGCTTGGGAATTCAACAGGTTGGGGCTGAAAAACTGTTTTTT.

In its sample, this clonotype was seen a few times. The chain carries TRBV28 and TRBJ2-5; maybe TRBD2 (5 bases). The germline V gene has CDR1 MDHEN and CDR2 SYDVKM. Trimming took off 6 bases at V and 0 bases at J, with 23 bases between the two ends. The CDR3 loop spans 18 amino acids. The CDR3: CASRGSGRLLLYQETQYF. The CDR3 coding sequence is TGTGCCAGCAGAGGGAGTGGCAGACTACTCCTCTACCAAGAGACCCAGTACTTC. Full variable domain (missing parts from reference TRBV28 and TRBJ2-5): DVKVTQSSRYLVKRTGEKVFLECVQDMDHENMFWYRQDPGLGLRLIYFSYDVKMKEKGDIPEGYSVSREKKERFSLILESASTNQTSMYLCASRGSGRLLLYQETQYFGPGTRLLVL.

This clonotype occurred many times. The J gene is TRBJ1-6, the V gene TRBV7-9, with a tentative D call TRBD1 (5 bases). This CDR3 spans 14 amino acids. V lost 1 base and J 9 bases, leaving 10 bases between the germline ends. The germline V gene has CDR1 SEHNR and CDR2 FQNEAQ (reference sequence). In DNA form, the CDR3 reads TGTGCCAGCAGCTTAGGACAGAAGTTTTCACCCCTCCACTTT. Protein sequence: CASSLGQKFSPLHF.

The table lists this clonotype with a few counts. A junction end diverges from the germline sequence, so it may reflect a read error. The chain recombines TRBV7-8 with TRBJ2-2; TRBD2 agrees at 9 bases. This CDR3 region has 16 residues. CDR1 is SGHVS and CDR2 is FQNEAQ in the germline V gene. CDR3 amino acids: CASTLAGVGNTGELFF. CDR3 sequence (DNA): TGTGCCAGCACCTTAGCGGGGGTGGGGAACACCGGGGAGCTGTTTTTT.

This clonotype was picked up many times. This chain joins TRBV9 and TRBJ1-6; 9 nucleotides agree with TRBD1. The CDR3 sequence is 15 residues long. The V gene's germline CDR1 is SGDLS and CDR2 YYNGEE. V lost 1 base to trimming and J lost 9 bases; unmatched junction nucleotides: 5. The CDR3 DNA is TGTGCCAGCAGCGTAATGGAGACAGGGGGTTCACCCCTCCACTTT. Residues: CASSVMETGGSPLHF.

The chain couples TRBV18 to TRBJ2-7, with a possible D match to TRBD2 (6 bases). This CDR3 contains 15 residues. V was shortened by 4 bases and J by 7 bases, with 20 bases between the two germline ends. Per germline, CDR1 KGHSH and CDR2 LQKENI. The CDR3 DNA sequence: TGTGCCAGCTCACGCCTCACGGGGGTCCCCCTGGAGCAGTACTTC. Protein product: CASSRLTGVPLEQYF.

This clonotype has only a few counts. J is TRBJ2-5 and V is TRBV14; unclear D gene. The CDR3 is 15 amino acids. The ends were cut back, 0 bases at V and 3 bases at J, with 11 bases in the middle. Germline V CDR1 and CDR2: SGHDN, FVKESK. CDR3 amino acids: CASSQDRRQKETQYF. Here the CDR3 DNA reads TGTGCCAGCAGCCAAGATAGGCGGCAGAAAGAGACCCAGTACTTC.

The chain couples TRBV20-1 to TRBJ2-3, with D hard to call. The CDR3 is 14 amino acids. Trimming removed 0 bases from V and 0 bases from J, with 7 bases in between. Germline loops: CDR1 DFQATT, CDR2 SNEGSKA (reference sequence). The DNA of the CDR3 is TGCAGTGCTAGAGAGCGGCCTAGCACAGATACGCAGTATTTT. Translating it yields CSARERPSTDTQYF.

This clonotype was counted only a few times. The rearrangement links TRBV9 to TRBJ2-2; D gene unclear. Between the trimmed V and J ends, which lost 3 bases and 4 bases, there was a span of 19 bases. Germline V gene sequence: CDR1 SGDLS, CDR2 YYNGEE. This CDR3 is 17 amino acids long. The DNA of the CDR3 is TGTGCCAGCAGCGAGGGCTCTAGGGCCCTAATCACCGGGGAGCTGTTTTTT. It codes for CASSEGSRALITGELFF. Full variable domain (outside the CDR3, taken from reference TRBV9 and TRBJ2-2): DSGVTQTPKHLITATGQRVTLRCSPRSGDLSVYWYQQSLDQGLQFLIQYYNGEERAKGNILERFSAQQFPDLHSELNLSSLELGDSALYFCASSEGSRALITGELFFGEGSRLTVL.

The chain carries TRBV6-6 and TRBJ1-3, with D uncertain. Germline V lookup: CDR1 MNHNY, CDR2 SVGAGI (reference sequence). V lost 3 bases and J lost 9, with 9 bases in between. The CDR3 consists of 12 residues. The CDR3 DNA sequence: TGTGCCAGCAGTTATACTGAGGGCACCATATATTTT. Its translation is CASSYTEGTIYF.

This clonotype occurred once. This chain connects TRBV20-1 to TRBJ2-7; 10 nucleotides agree with TRBD1. Germline V gene data show CDR1 as DFQATT and CDR2 as SNEGSKA (reference sequence). There are 14 residues in the CDR3. The V and J ends lost 3 bases and 9 bases, in that order; junction bases with no gene match: 11. CDR3 residues: CSASGGQGLKGQYF. The CDR3 coding sequence is TGCAGTGCTAGTGGGGGACAGGGGTTAAAGGGGCAGTACTTC.

This chain uses TRBV18 with TRBJ2-5; the match to TRBD1 covers 7 bases. Trimming at V came to 1 base and at J to 3 bases, leaving 5 bases not matched to a gene. Germline V gene lookup returns CDR1 KGHSH and CDR2 LQKENI. CDR3 length: 15 amino acids. The CDR3 nucleotides read TGTGCCAGCTCACCACTTGCGACAGGGAAAGAGACCCAGTACTTC. It yields the protein CASSPLATGKETQYF.

The V call is TRBV27, the J call TRBJ1-4; D might be TRBD1 (5 bases). From germline, CDR1 is MNHEY and CDR2 SMNVEV (reference sequence). With 2 bases removed from V and 5 bases from J, the gap between germline ends came to 12 bases. The CDR3 runs to 15 residues. DNA for the CDR3: TGTGCCAGCAGTTTAATAGGGGAGGAAAATGAAAAACTGTTTTTT. Amino acids: CASSLIGEENEKLFF. Full variable domain (missing parts from reference TRBV27 and TRBJ1-4): EAQVTQNPRYLITVTGKKLTVTCSQNMNHEYMSWYRQDPGLGLRQIYYSMNVEVTDKGDVPEGYKVSRKEKRNFPLILESPSPNQTSLYFCASSLIGEENEKLFFGSGTQLSVL.

This clonotype was counted only a few times. This chain joins TRBV7-9 and TRBJ2-2, with 10 bases matching TRBD2. With 7 bases clipped from V and 7 bases from J, the junction kept 9 bases outside the gene matches. This CDR3 region has 15 residues. Per germline, CDR1 SEHNR and CDR2 FQNEAQ (reference sequence). The CDR3 DNA is TGTGCCAGCACCCGGAGCGGGAGGGCCAGCGGGGAGCTGTTTTTT. Translated, it gives CASTRSGRASGELFF.

This clonotype was observed many times. The chain is built from TRBV12-3 or TRBV12-4 and TRBJ2-1; 10 bases are shared with TRBD2. This CDR3 contains 17 residues. Trimming took 3 bases from V and 7 from J; bases not matched to a gene: 12. CDR3 bases: TGTGCCAGCAGTTTTTTCCTAGCGGGAGTAGTGGGGAATGAGCAGTTCTTC. This codes for CASSFFLAGVVGNEQFF.

Worth noting for this clonotype: No conserved phenylalanine or tryptophan is present at the end of the CDR3, so a read error is the likely explanation. The limits of the CDR3 on the DNA are not certain, so only TCRdb's listed CDR3 is given. The chain couples TRBV29-1 to TRBJ1-4; the table's D call of TRBD1 was not tested on the DNA. Germline lookup yields CDR1 SQVTM and CDR2 ANQGSEA. A total of 11 residues make up the CDR3, ends included. The CDR3 spells CSVATKGQGDL.

V gene TRBV28 combines with J gene TRBJ2-5, with D tentatively TRBD1 (5 bases). Trimming removed 9 bases from V and 0 bases from J, with 8 bases in between. This CDR3 has 12 residues. The germline V gene encodes CDR1 MDHEN and CDR2 SYDVKM. In DNA form, the CDR3 reads TGTGCCAGGGGGCGGTACCAAGAGACCCAGTACTTC. The encoded protein is CARGRYQETQYF.

In its sample, this clonotype was seen a few times. J is TRBJ2-1 and V is TRBV4-2; D may be TRBD1 or TRBD2 (5 bases each). Per germline, CDR1 LGHNA and CDR2 YNFKEQ. The CDR3 loop spans 17 amino acids. V lost 1 base, J lost 4 bases, and 17 bases lay in between. The CDR3 here is CASSQGGRGGMYNEQFF. Here the CDR3 DNA reads TGTGCCAGCAGCCAAGGGGGTCGGGGCGGTATGTACAATGAGCAGTTCTTC.